These 23 T cell receptor beta chains came from one sample sequenced in a study of beta chain features in type 1 diabetes. All of the isolated RNA was reverse transcribed, so expressed TCRB transcripts were sequenced. Data came from immunoSEQ multiplex PCR; TCRdb stores just in-frame clones and leaves some out. The sample lists some 900,000 clones, roughly a sixth occurring once. Specimen: naive CD4+ T cells from blood. These receptors all come from a woman under 30 in good health.

This clone has only a few counts. The rearrangement joins TRBV2 to TRBJ2-7; weak D call: TRBD1 (5 bases). The CDR3 is 14 residues long. Germline CDR1 SNHLY, CDR2 FYNNEI. V was cut by 6 bases and J by 0 bases, with 12 bases left in between. For the CDR3, the DNA is TGTGCCAGCAGACAGGCGATAAGCTCCTACGAGCAGTACTTC. Protein: CASRQAISSYEQYF.

Comments on this clone: The sample holds other DNA sequences that translate to the same CDR3. The chain recombines TRBV9 with TRBJ2-1; TRBD2 might be the D (5 bases). Germline V CDR1 and CDR2: SGDLS, YYNGEE. V lost 2 bases, J lost 0 bases, and 9 bases lay in between. The CDR3 runs to 15 residues. In DNA, the CDR3 is TGTGCCAGCAGCGTCGCGGGTGACTCCTACAATGAGCAGTTCTTC. Protein: CASSVAGDSYNEQFF.

This clone was seen a few times. The chain has TRBV9 and TRBJ2-2; the D call may be TRBD1 or TRBD2 (7 bases each). The CDR3 runs to 20 residues. CDR1 is SGDLS and CDR2 is YYNGEE in the germline V gene. V dropped 3 bases and J dropped 4 bases, with 28 bases sitting between them. The CDR3 region has the DNA TGTGCCAGCAGCGCACACTTCCCCGGGACAGCCCGCGGGGGCACCGGGGAGCTGTTTTTT. This gives the protein CASSAHFPGTARGGTGELFF. Complete variable domain (other parts from reference TRBV9 and TRBJ2-2): DSGVTQTPKHLITATGQRVTLRCSPRSGDLSVYWYQQSLDQGLQFLIQYYNGEERAKGNILERFSAQQFPDLHSELNLSSLELGDSALYFCASSAHFPGTARGGTGELFFGEGSRLTVL.

A few counts support this clone. V gene TRBV4-1 combines with J gene TRBJ2-7, with D possibly matching TRBD1 (6 bases). Trimming shortened V by 1 base and J by 0 bases, and 13 bases separated the two germline ends. Germline CDR1 reads MGHRA; CDR2 reads YSYEKL. CDR3 length: 16 amino acids. The CDR3 sequence is CASSQGAPTGSYEQYF. The CDR3 nucleotides are TGCGCCAGCAGCCAAGGGGCCCCGACAGGCTCCTACGAGCAGTACTTC.

This clone was observed a few times. This chain joins TRBV11-2 and TRBJ2-1, with 8 bases lining up with TRBD2. There are 15 residues in the CDR3. The V gene's germline CDR1 is SGHAT and CDR2 FQNNGV. With V trimmed by 2 bases and J by 3 bases, 3 bases remained unmatched. DNA for the CDR3: TGTGCCAGCAGCTTACGGACTAGCTTCTACAATGAGCAGTTCTTC. It yields the protein CASSLRTSFYNEQFF.

The J gene is TRBJ2-1, the V gene TRBV6-5; TRBD2 agrees at 9 bases. Germline CDR1 is MNHEY and CDR2 is SVGAGI. This CDR3 is built from 16 residues. Trimming at V came to 3 bases and at J to 5 bases, leaving 8 bases not matched to a gene. In DNA form, the CDR3 reads TGTGCCAGCAGTTATTTAGCGGGAGTTGGACACAATGAGCAGTTCTTC. Translating it yields CASSYLAGVGHNEQFF.

This clone was detected only a few times. Other DNA sequences in the sample encode the same CDR3. This rearrangement joins TRBV6-5 to TRBJ2-7; 10 bases agree with TRBD2. The ends lost 0 bases at V and 4 bases at J; junction bases unmatched: 6. This CDR3 is built from 16 residues. CDR1 and CDR2 from the germline V gene are MNHEY and SVGAGI. CDR3 in amino acids: CASSYSTASGSYEQYF. As DNA, the CDR3 is TGTGCCAGCAGTTACTCGACGGCTAGCGGGAGTTACGAGCAGTACTTC.

The chain recombines TRBV5-6 with TRBJ1-2, with no clear D. The CDR3 has 14 residues. V was trimmed by 0 bases and J by 6 bases, leaving 12 bases between them. Looked up from germline, CDR1 is SGHDT and CDR2 is YYEEEE. The CDR3 DNA is TGTGCCAGCAGCTTGGGGACCTATGGGGATGGCTACACCTTC. This translates into CASSLGTYGDGYTF.

The V gene is TRBV28, the J gene TRBJ1-5; possible D gene TRBD1, 5 bases. The V end lost 5 bases, the J end lost 6 bases, and 17 bases lay between the germline ends. The CDR3 runs 15 residues. Germline V CDR1 and CDR2: MDHEN, SYDVKM. The CDR3 DNA reads as TGTGCCAGCAGTCCCAGGGACGCCGGGGTTCAGCCCCAGCATTTT. It specifies CASSPRDAGVQPQHF.

The V and J genes are TRBV5-1 and TRBJ1-1; the D is unclear. The germline V and J ends were trimmed by 5 bases and 6 bases, with 11 bases remaining between them. Germline V gene data show CDR1 as SGHRS and CDR2 as YFSETQ. The CDR3 is made up of 12 amino acids. The CDR3 coding sequence is TGCGCCAGCAGTGAGGGTTCTGCTGAAGCTTTCTTT. Translated: CASSEGSAEAFF.

This clone has only a few counts. This chain links TRBV7-2 with TRBJ2-1; perhaps TRBD2 as D (5 bases). Germline V lookup: CDR1 SGHTA, CDR2 FQGNSA. The length of the CDR3 is 17 residues. Trimming took 0 bases from V and 5 from J, leaving 17 bases between them. In DNA, the CDR3 is TGTGCCAGCAGCTTAGCGCGGGTTCTCCGCTCTAACAATGAGCAGTTCTTC. Translating it yields CASSLARVLRSNNEQFF.

The chain recombines TRBV7-2 with TRBJ2-1, with D unresolved. Germline V CDR1 and CDR2: SGHTA, FQGNSA. The CDR3 is 11 residues long. V lost 5 bases to trimming and J lost 4 bases, with 3 bases between them. CDR3 region: CASSHYNEQFF. In nucleotides, the CDR3 is TGTGCCAGCAGCCATTACAATGAGCAGTTCTTC.

In its sample, this clone was seen a few times. This sequence joins TRBV19 and TRBJ2-7; tentatively, D is TRBD2 (5 bases). Between the trimmed V and J ends, which lost 5 bases and 2 bases, there was a span of 16 bases. This CDR3 spans 15 amino acids. The germline V gene has CDR1 LNHDA and CDR2 SQIVND (reference sequence). CDR3 coding DNA: TGTGCCAGTAGTCATATCGGGCTGGGAGCCTACGAGCAGTACTTC. Amino acids: CASSHIGLGAYEQYF.

This clone was detected only a few times. The rearrangement uses TRBV18 and TRBJ1-1, with no clear D. The CDR3 loop spans 13 amino acids. CDR1 is KGHSH and CDR2 is LQKENI in the germline V gene. The V gene lost 2 bases and the J gene lost 5 bases, with 9 bases spanning the gap. The DNA of the CDR3 is TGTGCCAGCTCACCAGGGAGTGGGACTGAAGCTTTCTTT. Protein sequence: CASSPGSGTEAFF.

The table lists this clone with a few counts. J is TRBJ2-3 and V is TRBV10-3; 8 bases line up with TRBD2. V shed 10 bases and J 5 bases; nucleotides not matched to a gene: 8. The CDR3 totals 13 residues. Germline V gene data show CDR1 as ENHRY and CDR2 as SYGVKD. The CDR3 nucleotides are TGTGCCAGCGGGGGGCGGGAACGAGATACGCAGTATTTT. This codes for CASGGRERDTQYF.

V is TRBV7-2 and J is TRBJ1-2; D not certain. CDR1 SGHTA and CDR2 FQGNSA come from the germline V gene. The CDR3 loop spans 15 amino acids. Trimming removed 1 base from V and 3 bases from J, with 12 bases in between. The CDR3 DNA reads as TGTGCCAGCAGCTTAGGGATCGGTGGACACTATGGCTACACCTTC. Its protein is CASSLGIGGHYGYTF.

This clone was detected only a few times. The CDR3 nucleotides read TGTGCCAGCAGCTTGGACGGGACGCGGGGCACTGAAGCTTTCTTT. This encodes CASSLDGTRGTEAFF. The V call is TRBV7-9, the J call TRBJ1-1; possible D gene TRBD1, 5 bases. The CDR3 has 15 residues. From germline, CDR1 is SEHNR and CDR2 FQNEAQ (reference sequence). V shed 3 bases and J shed 4 bases, with 15 bases lying between them. Full variable domain (outside the CDR3, taken from reference TRBV7-9 and TRBJ1-1): DTGVSQNPRHKITKRGQNVTFRCDPISEHNRLYWYRQTLGQGPEFLTYFQNEAQLEKSRLLSDRFSAERPKGSFSTLEIQRTEQGDSAMYLCASSLDGTRGTEAFFGQGTRLTVV.

This chain links TRBV7-2 with TRBJ2-3; a possible D gene is TRBD2 (5 bases). The CDR3 extends over 12 amino acids. CDR1 and CDR2 (germline): SGHTA, FQGNSA. V was shortened by 4 bases and J by 5 bases, with 7 bases between the two germline ends. The CDR3 region is CASSSGLDTQYF. In DNA form, the CDR3 reads TGTGCCAGCAGCTCTGGACTAGATACGCAGTATTTT.

There are a few counts of this clone. J is TRBJ2-7 and V is TRBV7-2; D may correspond to TRBD1 or TRBD2 (5 bases each). The germline CDR1 and CDR2 sequences are SGHTA and FQGNSA. Trimming stripped 3 bases from V and 6 bases from J, with 12 bases between. The CDR3 is 13 residues long. As DNA, the CDR3 is TGTGCCAGCAGCTTTAGGGACCGCCCCGAGCAGTACTTC. Its protein is CASSFRDRPEQYF.

There are a few counts of this clone. The rearrangement links TRBV28 to TRBJ2-1; 9 bases are a match to TRBD1. The J segment lost 6 bases and the V segment lost 1 base, leaving 13 bases of the junction unmatched. The CDR3 has 18 amino acids. The germline gives CDR1 MDHEN, CDR2 SYDVKM. The CDR3 loop is CASSLYFAGTGMVNEQFF. The DNA of the CDR3 is TGTGCCAGCAGTTTATACTTTGCCGGGACAGGGATGGTCAATGAGCAGTTCTTC.

The chain couples TRBV7-9 to TRBJ1-1; D uncertain. Trimming shortened V by 2 bases and J by 7 bases, and 14 bases separated the two germline ends. The CDR3 runs 14 residues. In germline, CDR1 is SEHNR, CDR2 FQNEAQ (reference sequence). In DNA, the CDR3 is TGTGCCAGCAGCTTAACCCTGGAAAGAGGTGAAGCTTTCTTT. Residues: CASSLTLERGEAFF.

This clone came up a few times. This sequence joins TRBV9 and TRBJ2-1; D possibly uses TRBD1 or TRBD2 (5 bases each). Germline assignment: CDR1 SGDLS and CDR2 YYNGEE. With 6 bases removed from V and 0 bases from J, the gap between germline ends came to 19 bases. The CDR3 totals 17 residues. The CDR3 DNA sequence: TGTGCCAGCACCCCCCTATGGGGGACGACCTCCTACAATGAGCAGTTCTTC. Encoded protein: CASTPLWGTTSYNEQFF.

This clone was detected only a few times. The chain employs TRBV5-6 and TRBJ2-3, with 7 bases identical to TRBD1. The CDR3 is made up of 16 amino acids. The germline CDR1 and CDR2 sequences are SGHDT and YYEEEE. V shed 0 bases and J 3 bases; nucleotides not matched to a gene: 7. The CDR3 protein is CASSLAQDRATDTQYF. CDR3 nucleotides: TGTGCCAGCAGCTTGGCCCAAGACAGGGCGACAGATACGCAGTATTTT.